Listed below are T cell receptor beta chains from one sample, sequenced in a study of patients and donors after allogeneic stem cell transplantation. Using its own MiXCR run on the RT-PCR reads, TCRdb lists one record per CDR3 protein. Here the sample spans roughly 200,000 distinct CDR3 sequences, about 37% being singletons. The sample comprised blood, either unsorted or a sorted T cell fraction (not recorded which). The receptors come from a human donor who was either an allogeneic HSCT recipient or a stem cell or donor lymphocyte infusion donor (not recorded which). It is not recorded whose cells these are; they may come from a transplant donor. CDR3s include the opening cysteine and the closing phenylalanine or tryptophan. The D gene is left open where the match is weak. For some rows the clone size is stated as once, few or many, or as a class when expanded; others skip it.

- TRBJ2-7 - TRBV29-1 TGCAGCGTTGTTGGCGGGGCCACCTACGAGCAGTACTTC CSVVGGATYEQYF
TRBD1 TRBJ2-7 - TRBV5-5 TGTGCCAGCAGCTGGACAGGAAGGCCTTCCGAGCAGTACTTC CASSWTGRPSEQYF
- TRBJ1-1 few TRBV6-6 TGTGCCAGCAGTTACTCGGCACTACAGAACGCTGAAGCTTTCTTT CASSYSALQNAEAFF
- TRBJ2-1 - TRBV6-4 TGTGCCAGCAGTGACTCGGGGGAGGTCCGTCAGCAGTTCTTC CASSDSGEVRQQFF
- TRBJ1-1 - TRBV5-1 TGCGCCAGCAGCTTGGGGAACATGAACACTGAAGCTTTCTTT CASSLGNMNTEAFF
TRBD1 TRBJ1-4 few TRBV12-3/TRBV12-4 TGTGCCAGCAGTTACAGGGGCTACACTAATGAAAAACTGTTTTTT CASSYRGYTNEKLFF
- TRBJ1-5 - TRBV4-2 TGTGCCAGCAGCCAAGAATGGGGGAATAGCAATCAGCCCCAGCATTTT CASSQEWGNSNQPQHF
TRBD1 TRBJ1-1 few TRBV6-5 TGTGCCAGCAGACAACAGGGGGCGCTTAACACTGAAGCTTTCTTT CASRQQGALNTEAFF
- TRBJ1-5 few TRBV20-1 TGCAGTGCCTCGACGTGGGACGGAAAGCCCCAGCATTTT CSASTWDGKPQHF
TRBD2 TRBJ2-7 - TRBV28 TGTGCCAGCAGTTTCCTAGCGGGGTACCACGAGCAGTACTTC CASSFLAGYHEQYF
- TRBJ2-2 - TRBV10-3 TGTGCCATCAGTGAACCCACCGGGGAGCTGTTTTTT CAISEPTGELFF
- TRBJ2-7 few TRBV6-2/TRBV6-3 TGTGCCAGCAGTTACCGGGTTCTGTCGGACGAGCAGTACTTC CASSYRVLSDEQYF
- TRBJ2-2 - TRBV29-1 TGCAGCGTTGATGTACAGGGTTCGACCGGGGAGCTGTTTTTT CSVDVQGSTGELFF
- TRBJ1-1 - TRBV7-6 TGTGCCAGCAGCTTATCTCCAGGGACGAACACTGAAGCTTTCTTT CASSLSPGTNTEAFF